Below, 32 T cell receptor beta chains from the same sample are listed, as sequenced in a study of early T cells in non-severe SARS-CoV-2 infection. In TCRdb, the 5' RACE reads were re-called with MiXCR into one record per CDR3 protein. The data hold roughly 50,000 distinct CDR3 sequences, with 6% to 8% observed a single time. Specimen: whole blood. Every receptor here comes from an adult who was a healthcare worker with PCR-confirmed SARS-CoV-2 infection or an uninfected control (not recorded which).

The chain couples TRBV5-1 to TRBJ2-1; 11 bases are a match to TRBD1. Germline lookup yields CDR1 SGHRS and CDR2 YFSETQ. V gave up 4 bases and J gave up 0 bases; unmatched junction bases: 3. The CDR3 is made up of 16 amino acids. The CDR3 DNA follows: TGCGCCAGCAGCCCCGGGACAGGGGGCTCCTACAATGAGCAGTTCTTC. The encoded protein is CASSPGTGGSYNEQFF.

This clonotype was counted a few times. This chain joins TRBV11-2 and TRBJ2-7; D is unclear. V was clipped by 5 bases and J by 6 bases, with 14 bases between them. Looked up from germline, CDR1 is SGHAT and CDR2 is FQNNGV. CDR3 length: 13 residues. In nucleotides, the CDR3 is TGTGCCAGCAGCCCTACCTCTGGAACCGAGCAGTACTTC. It yields the protein CASSPTSGTEQYF.

The CDR3 DNA is TGTGCCAGCAGTTTGGAGGGGGCTAATCAGCCCCAGCATTTT. Translated, it gives CASSLEGANQPQHF. The chain is built from TRBV28 and TRBJ1-5; 7 bases line up with TRBD1. J gave up 4 bases and V 3 bases, and 3 bases lay outside the gene matches. Germline V gives CDR1 MDHEN, CDR2 SYDVKM. The CDR3 covers 14 residues.

This clonotype was picked up a small number of times. V is TRBV30 and J is TRBJ1-3, with D perhaps matching TRBD1 (5 bases). The germline V and J ends were trimmed by 3 bases and 6 bases, with 12 bases remaining between them. The germline CDR1 and CDR2 sequences are GTSNPN and SVGIG (reference sequence). This CDR3 is 13 amino acids long. The CDR3 spells CAWSRGGENTIYF. The CDR3 region has the DNA TGTGCCTGGAGCCGGGGAGGGGAAAACACCATATATTTT.

This clonotype has a handful of counts. The chain links TRBV28 to TRBJ2-2; 8 nucleotides align to TRBD2. The CDR3 consists of 17 residues. With V trimmed by 5 bases and J by 1 base, 9 bases remained unmatched. CDR1 and CDR2 (germline): MDHEN, SYDVKM. The DNA of the CDR3 is TGTGCCAGCAGTCCAACCCTCCTAGCGGGGAACACCGGGGAGCTGTTTTTT. Encoded protein: CASSPTLLAGNTGELFF.

This clonotype was seen a few times. V and J are TRBV12-3 or TRBV12-4 and TRBJ1-3; 7 bases are a match to TRBD1. The CDR3 totals 14 residues. Trimming at V came to 6 bases and at J to 2 bases, leaving 4 bases not matched to a gene. The CDR3: CASRGGQTGNTIYF. The CDR3 nucleotides are TGTGCCAGCAGGGGGGGACAGACTGGAAACACCATATATTTT.

The chain uses TRBV11-2 and TRBJ1-6, with a weak D call TRBD1 (6 bases). The germline V gene has CDR1 SGHAT and CDR2 FQNNGV. The CDR3 length is 16 residues. V lost 5 bases and J lost 0, with 11 bases in between. The CDR3 DNA reads as TGTGCCAGCAGCCCAACAGGGAGCTCCTATAATTCACCCCTCCACTTT. It codes for CASSPTGSSYNSPLHF.

The chain joins TRBV28 to TRBJ1-1; D is uncertain. Germline V gene sequence: CDR1 MDHEN, CDR2 SYDVKM. The V end was cut by 6 bases, the J end by 1 base, with 15 bases between. This CDR3 has 15 residues. The CDR3 DNA sequence: TGTGCCAGCAGCACAGTCGGACGGGCGAACACTGAAGCTTTCTTT. Its protein is CASSTVGRANTEAFF. The whole variable domain, filled in from reference TRBV28 and TRBJ1-1, reads DVKVTQSSRYLVKRTGEKVFLECVQDMDHENMFWYRQDPGLGLRLIYFSYDVKMKEKGDIPEGYSVSREKKERFSLILESASTNQTSMYLCASSTVGRANTEAFFGQGTRLTVV.

In its sample, this clonotype was seen a few times. The chain is built from TRBV18 and TRBJ2-1, with 14 nucleotides matching TRBD2. The CDR3 is made up of 15 amino acids. The ends lost 3 bases at V and 8 bases at J; junction bases unmatched: 3. Germline CDR1 reads KGHSH; CDR2 reads LQKENI. This CDR3 is CASSPRLAGGDEQFF. CDR3 sequence (DNA): TGTGCCAGCTCACCCCGACTAGCGGGGGGGGATGAGCAGTTCTTC. The full variable domain, in which reference TRBV18 and TRBJ2-1 provide the parts outside the CDR3, is NAGVMQNPRHLVRRRGQEARLRCSPMKGHSHVYWYRQLPEEGLKFMVYLQKENIIDESGMPKERFSAEFPKEGPSILRIQQVVRGDSAAYFCASSPRLAGGDEQFFGPGTRLTVL.

This clonotype was found a few times. J is TRBJ2-2 and V is TRBV28; TRBD2 aligns across 7 bases. The CDR3 has 16 amino acids. Germline assignment: CDR1 MDHEN and CDR2 SYDVKM. V trimming: 3 bases; J trimming: 0 bases; junction bases outside the gene matches: 4. CDR3 sequence reads: CASSFSSGANTGELFF. The CDR3 DNA is TGTGCCAGCAGTTTCTCCAGCGGGGCGAACACCGGGGAGCTGTTTTTT.

The chain recombines TRBV2 with TRBJ2-1; D gene uncertain. The CDR3 runs to 14 residues. V lost 7 bases, J lost 0 bases, and 10 bases lay in between. Germline V lookup: CDR1 SNHLY, CDR2 FYNNEI. In nucleotides, the CDR3 is TGTGCCAGCAATAGGGATACCTCCTACAATGAGCAGTTCTTC. This gives the protein CASNRDTSYNEQFF.

DNA for the CDR3: TGTGCCAGCAGCTTAGATCTCGGGACACAGCGGTACGAGCAGTACTTC. The encoded protein is CASSLDLGTQRYEQYF. The chain is built from TRBV11-2 and TRBJ2-7; D is perhaps TRBD1 (6 bases). CDR3 length equals 16 residues. Germline V lookup: CDR1 SGHAT, CDR2 FQNNGV. With 0 bases removed from V and 4 bases from J, the gap between germline ends came to 16 bases.

This clonotype has at least ten counts. The rearrangement links TRBV12-3 or TRBV12-4 to TRBJ2-1, with 12 bases fitting TRBD2. J lost 10 bases, V lost 2 bases, and 3 bases had no gene match. CDR3 length: 14 residues. DNA of the CDR3: TGTGCCAGCAGTTTATTAGGACTAGCGGGGGAGCAGTTCTTC. Translation gives CASSLLGLAGEQFF.

This clonotype was picked up many times. V is TRBV28 and J is TRBJ1-2; TRBD1 aligns across 12 bases. CDR3 length equals 14 residues. Per the germline V gene, CDR1 is MDHEN and CDR2 is SYDVKM. V was pared by 2 bases and J by 8 bases, with 3 bases of the junction left unmatched. In DNA form, the CDR3 reads TGTGCCAGCAGTTTAGCCGGGACAGGGGGCGGCTACACCTTC. Its protein product is CASSLAGTGGGYTF.

This clonotype came up a few times. The chain is built from TRBV5-1 and TRBJ2-1; D possibly corresponds to TRBD1 (6 bases). V was trimmed by 3 bases and J by 3 bases, leaving 19 bases between them. The germline V gene has CDR1 SGHRS and CDR2 YFSETQ. The CDR3 length is 17 residues. CDR3 DNA sequence: TGCGCCAGCAGCTGGGACCGCACAGGGTTTGGCTACAATGAGCAGTTCTTC. As protein: CASSWDRTGFGYNEQFF.

The sample holds many counts of this clonotype. The chain is built from TRBV3-1 and TRBJ2-5, with a tentative D call TRBD2 (5 bases). Germline V gene sequence: CDR1 LGHDT, CDR2 YNNKEL (reference sequence). This CDR3 has 12 residues. Trimming removed 7 bases from V and 1 base from J, with 7 bases in between. CDR3 in DNA: TGTGCCAGCAAAACTAGCCAAGAGACCCAGTACTTC. This encodes CASKTSQETQYF.

This clonotype was seen repeatedly, ten times or more. The V gene is TRBV11-2, the J gene TRBJ2-1, with D hard to call. This CDR3 contains 12 residues. Trimming pared 0 bases from V and 10 bases from J, leaving 7 bases between. Germline CDR1 and CDR2: SGHAT and FQNNGV. CDR3 loop: CASSLDRREQFF. In DNA form, the CDR3 reads TGTGCCAGCAGCTTAGATCGAAGAGAGCAGTTCTTC.

The V call is TRBV20-1, the J call TRBJ1-3; D unresolved. Germline lookup yields CDR1 DFQATT and CDR2 SNEGSKA (reference sequence). This CDR3 spans 14 amino acids. V was pared by 3 bases and J by 0 bases, with 9 bases between. DNA for the CDR3: TGCAGTGCTAGCCGGGCGAGCTCTGGAAACACCATATATTTT. Protein product: CSASRASSGNTIYF.

This clonotype was seen a handful of times. The rearrangement joins TRBV6-1 to TRBJ1-6; no definite D call. Germline lookup yields CDR1 MNHNS and CDR2 SASEGT. The CDR3 totals 15 residues. Trimming pared 6 bases from V and 8 bases from J, leaving 17 bases between. The CDR3 loop reads CASSPGEVFYSPLHF. As DNA, the CDR3 is TGTGCCAGCAGCCCCGGGGAGGTTTTTTATTCACCCCTCCACTTT.

This clonotype was picked up one time. The junction differs from germline at one of its ends, possibly a read error. The chain uses TRBV3-1 and TRBJ2-5; unclear D gene. The CDR3 consists of 12 residues. The germline CDR1 and CDR2 sequences are LGHDT and YNNKEL (reference sequence). The CDR3 sequence is CASSQAKKTQSF. In nucleotides, the CDR3 is TGTGCCAGCAGCCAGGCAAAAAAGACCCAGTCCTTC.

Worth noting for this clonotype: It may be a read error: a sequence one base away is much more abundant. The J gene is TRBJ2-7, the V gene TRBV21-1; the table assigns TRBD2, which was not confirmed against the DNA. TRBV21-1 is reported as a pseudogene. The CDR3 length is 16 residues. CDR3 amino acids: CAGSKVAGMSSYEQYF. CDR3 coding DNA: TGTGCCGGCAGCAAAGTAGCGGGGATGAGCTCCTACGAGCAGTACTTC.

This clonotype has ten or more counts. The genes are TRBV24-1 and TRBJ2-7; D is ambiguous. CDR1 and CDR2 (germline): KGHDR, SFDVKD. Trimming removed 1 base from V and 12 bases from J, with 9 bases in between. The CDR3 contains 11 residues. The CDR3 DNA reads as TGTGCCACCAGTGATTTCACTCAGTGGTACTTC. As protein: CATSDFTQWYF.

In its sample, this clonotype was seen many times. The chain couples TRBV14 to TRBJ1-2; 7 nucleotides line up with TRBD1. The CDR3 is made up of 14 amino acids. After removal of 0 bases from V and 6 bases from J, the junction contained 4 bases not matched to a gene. CDR1 SGHDN and CDR2 FVKESK come from the germline V gene. As DNA, the CDR3 is TGTGCCAGCAGCCAAGATCTTCAGGGGGATGGCTACACCTTC. Protein: CASSQDLQGDGYTF.

The genes are TRBV28 and TRBJ1-1; TRBD1 might be the D (6 bases). The CDR3 runs to 13 residues. With 4 bases removed from V and 6 bases from J, the gap between germline ends came to 12 bases. Germline CDR1 and CDR2: MDHEN and SYDVKM. In DNA, the CDR3 is TGTGCCAGCAGTTCGGACAGTAGGGCTGAAGCTTTCTTT. Translated: CASSSDSRAEAFF.

This clonotype was found a few times. The chain joins TRBV28 to TRBJ2-5, with 8 bases lining up with TRBD2. Losses at the gene ends were 4 bases for V and 2 bases for J; bases not matched to a gene: 3. Germline lookup yields CDR1 MDHEN and CDR2 SYDVKM. The CDR3 has 14 residues. CDR3 loop: CASSSSGGQETQYF. Written as DNA, the CDR3 is TGTGCCAGCAGTTCGAGCGGGGGTCAAGAGACCCAGTACTTC.

This clonotype was observed at least ten times. This chain joins TRBV4-3 and TRBJ2-3, with 9 nucleotides matching TRBD1. The ends lost 0 bases at V and 7 bases at J; junction bases unmatched: 11. The germline CDR1 and CDR2 sequences are LGHNA and YSLEER. The CDR3 is 17 amino acids. In DNA, the CDR3 is TGCGCCAGCAGCCAAGATGGAGGGACAGGGTCATCATATACGCAGTATTTT. This translates into CASSQDGGTGSSYTQYF.

This clonotype was counted many times. This chain connects TRBV10-1 to TRBJ2-7, with 8 bases that match TRBD1. V dropped 6 bases and J dropped 3; count of bases not matched to a gene: 10. Germline lookup yields CDR1 WNHNN and CDR2 SYGVQD (reference sequence). The CDR3 contains 15 residues. The CDR3 DNA is TGCGCCAGCAGCGCCGACAGGGGAAAAAGCTACGAGCAGTACTTC. Translation gives CASSADRGKSYEQYF.

This clonotype has a count of ten or more. The genes are TRBV20-1 and TRBJ2-1, with D uncertain. Between the trimmed V and J ends, which lost 5 bases and 6 bases, there was a span of 8 bases. Per germline, CDR1 DFQATT and CDR2 SNEGSKA (reference sequence). The CDR3 sequence is 11 residues long. Here the CDR3 DNA reads TGCAGTGCTCTTAGGCGCAATGAGCAGTTCTTC. Its translation is CSALRRNEQFF.

This clonotype was recorded at least ten times. The chain is built from TRBV14 and TRBJ2-4; TRBD2 might be the D (5 bases). CDR1 SGHDN and CDR2 FVKESK come from the germline V gene. The CDR3 consists of 13 residues. Trimming left V 5 bases short and J 8 bases short, with 13 bases between. The DNA for the CDR3 is TGTGCCAGCAGCGTTCGAGGACTTGACATTCAGTACTTC. Translated, it gives CASSVRGLDIQYF.

The rearrangement links TRBV3-1 to TRBJ2-1; 10 bases align to TRBD2. CDR1 is LGHDT and CDR2 is YNNKEL in the germline V gene (reference sequence). The CDR3 has 20 amino acids. V shed 4 bases and J 3 bases; nucleotides not matched to a gene: 18. The CDR3 DNA reads TGTGCCAGCAGCCCATATCTAGCGGGGGAGGACGCTTGGGGCTACAATGAGCAGTTCTTC. Protein: CASSPYLAGEDAWGYNEQFF.

This clonotype appeared a few times. This chain uses TRBV9 with TRBJ1-3, with D unclear. Germline V CDR1 and CDR2: SGDLS, YYNGEE. The CDR3 runs 16 residues. V was cut by 0 bases and J by 2 bases, with 12 bases left in between. Here the CDR3 reads CASSVDPMAAGNTIYF. The CDR3 region has the DNA TGTGCCAGCAGCGTAGACCCGATGGCAGCTGGAAACACCATATATTTT.

This clonotype was observed a handful of times. The rearrangement uses TRBV28 and TRBJ1-6, with D possibly matching TRBD1 (5 bases). This CDR3 spans 17 amino acids. Germline CDR1 MDHEN, CDR2 SYDVKM. Trimming removed 7 bases at V and 13 bases at J, with 29 bases between. The CDR3 coding sequence is TGTGCCAGCACCCCCCCCGGTGGACACACGGGCATTTCCCCCCTCCACTTT. As protein: CASTPPGGHTGISPLHF.